One sample yielded the 21 T cell receptor beta chains listed below, sequenced in a study of shared clonotypes between healthy human individuals. TCRdb's copy holds only in-frame clones and misses some; the assay was immunoSEQ multiplex PCR. Of over 1.5 million clones detected, around 98% appear once; the ten largest clones hold about 0.4%. The sequenced sample was naive CD4+ T cells sorted from blood. Subset denoted: CD45RA+ positively selected. These TCRs come from a young man in good health.

The rearrangement links TRBV19 to TRBJ2-1, with D unresolved. V lost 6 bases and J 8 bases, leaving 17 bases between the germline ends. The CDR3 has 14 residues. CDR1 is LNHDA, CDR2 SQIVND, per germline (reference sequence). CDR3 amino acids: CASRTNKPRHEQFF. The CDR3 bases are TGTGCCAGTAGGACCAACAAACCACGCCATGAGCAGTTCTTC. The full variable domain, in which reference TRBV19 and TRBJ2-1 provide the parts outside the CDR3, is DGGITQSPKYLFRKEGQNVTLSCEQNLNHDAMYWYRQDPGQGLRLIYYSQIVNDFQKGDIAEGYSVSREKKESFPLTVTSAQKNPTAFYLCASRTNKPRHEQFFGPGTRLTVL.

This clone was seen just once. The rearrangement links TRBV28 to TRBJ1-1; possible D gene TRBD1, 5 bases. Trimming shortened V by 6 bases and J by 0 bases, and 14 bases separated the two germline ends. The germline V gene encodes CDR1 MDHEN and CDR2 SYDVKM. There are 15 residues in the CDR3. The CDR3 bases are TGTGCCAGCAGACGACTCAGGACACTGAACACTGAAGCTTTCTTT. Translation gives CASRRLRTLNTEAFF.

This chain connects TRBV11-3 to TRBJ2-7, with a possible D match to TRBD1 (6 bases). V lost 5 bases and J lost 5, with 16 bases in between. The germline V gene has CDR1 SGHNT and CDR2 YENEEA. This CDR3 is built from 14 residues. The CDR3 protein is CASSRGQFTDEQYF. The CDR3 DNA reads as TGTGCCAGCAGCCGCGGACAGTTTACTGACGAGCAGTACTTC.

V is TRBV18 and J is TRBJ2-7; D tentatively fits TRBD1 or TRBD2 (5 bases each). The V gene's germline CDR1 is KGHSH and CDR2 LQKENI. With 6 bases removed from V and 1 base from J, the gap between germline ends came to 16 bases. The length of the CDR3 is 15 residues. The DNA for the CDR3 is TGTGCCAGCTCCCTGGGAGAGGGACCGTCCTACGAGCAGTACTTC. As protein: CASSLGEGPSYEQYF.

The rearrangement joins TRBV2 to TRBJ1-2; D is uncertain. The CDR3 consists of 13 residues. The germline gives CDR1 SNHLY, CDR2 FYNNEI. V was pared by 4 bases and J by 3 bases, with 9 bases between. CDR3 DNA: TGTGCCAGCAGTGGGGAATTCTACTATGGCTACACCTTC. Translated: CASSGEFYYGYTF. Filled out from reference TRBV2 and TRBJ1-2, the complete variable domain reads EPEVTQTPSHQVTQMGQEVILRCVPISNHLYFYWYRQILGQKVEFLVSFYNNEISEKSEIFDDQFSVERPDGSNFTLKIRSTKLEDSAMYFCASSGEFYYGYTFGSGTRLTVV.

This clone was counted once. Other DNA sequences in this sample translate to the same CDR3. The V gene is TRBV5-1, the J gene TRBJ2-1; TRBD2 agrees at 9 bases. J was trimmed by 0 bases and V by 0 bases; bases with no gene match: 4. CDR3 length: 17 amino acids. The germline CDR1 and CDR2 sequences are SGHRS and YFSETQ. CDR3 in DNA: TGCGCCAGCAGCTTGGGGCTAGCGGGGAGCTCCTACAATGAGCAGTTCTTC. Protein: CASSLGLAGSSYNEQFF.

The chain links TRBV4-2 to TRBJ1-2; TRBD1 aligns across 8 bases. In germline, CDR1 is LGHNA, CDR2 YNFKEQ. Trimming cost V 4 bases and J 4 bases; bases outside gene matches: 14. The CDR3 extends over 17 amino acids. The CDR3, as DNA: TGTGCCAGCAGCCCTTGGATTTCTGGACAGGGCGCCTATGGCTACACCTTC. Residues: CASSPWISGQGAYGYTF.

The rearrangement joins TRBV29-1 to TRBJ2-1; D remains ambiguous. The CDR3 runs to 16 residues. Germline V lookup: CDR1 SQVTM, CDR2 ANQGSEA. The V and J ends lost 2 bases and 5 bases respectively, with 19 bases between them. The CDR3 bases are TGCAGCGTTGAAATTTTTGCGCTGGTCTATAACAATGAGCAGTTCTTC. It encodes CSVEIFALVYNNEQFF.

The chain carries TRBV11-2 and TRBJ2-5; no reliable D call. The CDR3 consists of 15 residues. CDR1 is SGHAT and CDR2 is FQNNGV in the germline V gene. V gave up 2 bases and J gave up 6 bases, with 16 bases separating them. The CDR3 reads CASSLLRIAMKTQYF. The CDR3 nucleotides are TGTGCCAGCAGCTTACTGCGAATCGCTATGAAGACCCAGTACTTC.

The CDR3, as DNA: TGTGCCAGAAGCTTGGGAAGTCCGGGCAGGGGAATTTACAATGAGCAGTTCTTC. Translating gives CARSLGSPGRGIYNEQFF. The rearrangement uses TRBV5-3 and TRBJ2-1; D is perhaps TRBD1 (6 bases). TRBV5-3 is assigned to the ORF class and has an uncertain function. This CDR3 comprises 18 residues. V was shortened by 0 bases and J by 4 bases, with 20 bases between the two germline ends.

This chain uses TRBV29-1 with TRBJ2-1; unclear D gene. V lost 0 bases and J 3 bases, leaving 12 bases between the germline ends. Germline V lookup: CDR1 SQVTM, CDR2 ANQGSEA. CDR3 length: 15 amino acids. The CDR3 spells CSVEDRRDFYNEQFF. Written as DNA, the CDR3 is TGCAGCGTTGAAGATCGCCGAGACTTCTACAATGAGCAGTTCTTC.

V usage is TRBV18 and J usage is TRBJ2-7, with 7 nucleotides matching TRBD1. Unmatched junction bases numbered 5, after V lost 4 bases and J lost 2 bases. From germline, CDR1 is KGHSH and CDR2 LQKENI. This CDR3 is 14 amino acids long. CDR3 protein: CASSLGTAPYEQYF. The CDR3 coding sequence is TGTGCCAGCTCACTCGGGACAGCTCCCTACGAGCAGTACTTC.

The rearrangement links TRBV11-2 to TRBJ1-1; 11 nucleotides match TRBD1. The CDR3 is made up of 17 amino acids. The trim removed 2 bases at V and 5 bases at J, leaving 10 bases unmatched. Germline CDR1 is SGHAT and CDR2 is FQNNGV. The CDR3, as DNA: TGTGCCAGCAGCTTAAGAATTACCGGGACAGGGGGTACTGAAGCTTTCTTT. Its translation is CASSLRITGTGGTEAFF.

The rearrangement links TRBV7-9 to TRBJ2-3; no reliable D call. The ends were cut back, 5 bases at V and 1 base at J, with 16 bases in the middle. This CDR3 spans 16 amino acids. Germline values: CDR1 SEHNR, CDR2 FQNEAQ (reference sequence). The CDR3 DNA reads as TGTGCCAGCAGCCCCTGGAAGGGTGCAGGCACAGATACGCAGTATTTT. Its protein product is CASSPWKGAGTDTQYF.

The CDR3 is CASSLMGLPYNEQFF. Here the CDR3 DNA reads TGCGCCAGCAGCTTAATGGGACTACCTTACAATGAGCAGTTCTTC. The chain carries TRBV5-1 and TRBJ2-1, with TRBD2 matching over 7 bases. CDR3 length equals 15 residues. From germline, CDR1 is SGHRS and CDR2 YFSETQ. J gave up 4 bases and V 2 bases, and 6 bases lay outside the gene matches.

The V gene is TRBV7-2, the J gene TRBJ2-7; D remains unclear. Germline CDR1 reads SGHTA; CDR2 reads FQGNSA. Between the trimmed V and J ends, which lost 5 bases and 2 bases, there was a span of 10 bases. The CDR3 is 13 amino acids. This CDR3 is CASSTDPPYEQYF. As DNA, the CDR3 is TGTGCCAGCAGCACCGACCCGCCCTACGAGCAGTACTTC. The variable domain in full, with the rest retrieved from reference TRBV7-2 and TRBJ2-7, is GAGVSQSPSNKVTEKGKDVELRCDPISGHTALYWYRQSLGQGLEFLIYFQGNSAPDKSGLPSDRFSAERTGGSVSTLTIQRTQQEDSAVYLCASSTDPPYEQYFGPGTRLTVT.

The V call is TRBV7-3, the J call TRBJ1-2; D is unresolved. The germline gives CDR1 SGHTA, CDR2 FQGTGA. With 0 bases removed from V and 3 bases from J, the gap between germline ends came to 5 bases. The CDR3 is 13 amino acids. The chain's CDR3 is CASSLTADYGYTF. The CDR3 DNA reads as TGTGCCAGCAGCTTAACCGCCGACTATGGCTACACCTTC.

The V and J genes are TRBV4-3 and TRBJ1-2; D ambiguous. The CDR3 has 20 amino acids. Trimming removed 0 bases at V and 4 bases at J, with 27 bases between. CDR1 is LGHNA and CDR2 is YSLEER in the germline V gene. The CDR3 spells CASSQDPGPRRSPLGYGYTF. DNA for the CDR3: TGCGCCAGCAGCCAAGATCCCGGTCCTCGGCGGAGCCCTTTGGGCTATGGCTACACCTTC.

CDR3 sequence: CASSQVGAGYNQPQHF. The CDR3, as DNA: TGTGCCAGCAGCCAAGTGGGGGCGGGGTACAATCAGCCCCAGCATTTT. The V gene is TRBV4-2, the J gene TRBJ1-5, with TRBD1 as a possible D gene (6 bases). V lost 1 base to trimming and J lost 3 bases, with 13 bases between them. The germline V gene has CDR1 LGHNA and CDR2 YNFKEQ. The length of the CDR3 is 16 residues.

The rearrangement links TRBV5-4 to TRBJ2-6; D remains ambiguous. There are 16 residues in the CDR3. Germline assignment: CDR1 SGHNT and CDR2 YYREEE (reference sequence). Trimming took 1 base from V and 0 from J, leaving 8 bases between them. Here the CDR3 reads CASSLPLISGANVLTF. In nucleotides, the CDR3 is TGTGCCAGCAGCTTGCCACTCATCTCTGGGGCCAACGTCCTGACTTTC.

V usage is TRBV11-3 and J usage is TRBJ1-1; no reliable D call. V was trimmed by 3 bases and J by 0 bases, leaving 5 bases between them. The CDR3 loop spans 13 amino acids. Germline assignment: CDR1 SGHNT and CDR2 YENEEA. This CDR3 is CASSFSLNTEAFF. The DNA for the CDR3 is TGTGCCAGCAGCTTTAGTTTGAACACTGAAGCTTTCTTT.